The T cell receptor beta chain under discussion was sequenced for a study of T cell responses to AZD1222 COVID-19 vaccine. Generated by immunoSEQ multiplex PCR, the TCRdb table keeps only in-frame clones and is missing some. The data contain 110,000 to 150,000 clones, 85% to 95% of them singletons. The trim removed 6 bases at V and 7 bases at J, leaving 5 bases unmatched. This CDR3 has 14 amino acids. The germline CDR1 and CDR2 sequences are MNHEY and SVGAGI. The clonotype was recovered from an adult in good health. The material sequenced was peripheral blood, taken on day 0 of AZD1222 vaccination. This sequence joins TRBV6-5 and TRBJ2-2; 10 bases fit TRBD1. Here the CDR3 reads CASRQTGGVGELFF. The CDR3 nucleotides read TGTGCCAGCAGACAGACAGGGGGCGTCGGGGAGCTGTTTTTT.